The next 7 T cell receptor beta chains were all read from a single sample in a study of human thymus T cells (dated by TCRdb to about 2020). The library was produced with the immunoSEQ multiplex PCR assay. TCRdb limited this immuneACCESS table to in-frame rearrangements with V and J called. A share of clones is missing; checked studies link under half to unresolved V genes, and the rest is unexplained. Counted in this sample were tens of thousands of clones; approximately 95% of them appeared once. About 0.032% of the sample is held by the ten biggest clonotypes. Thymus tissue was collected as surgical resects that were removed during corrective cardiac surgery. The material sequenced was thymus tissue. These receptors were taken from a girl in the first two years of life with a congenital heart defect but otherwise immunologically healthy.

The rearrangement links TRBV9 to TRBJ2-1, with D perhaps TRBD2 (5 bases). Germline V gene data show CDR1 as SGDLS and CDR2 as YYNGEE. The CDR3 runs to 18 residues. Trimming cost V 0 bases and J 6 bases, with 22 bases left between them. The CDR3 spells CASSVGAGSTGWANEQFF. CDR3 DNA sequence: TGTGCCAGCAGCGTAGGGGCTGGGAGTACGGGGTGGGCCAATGAGCAGTTCTTC.

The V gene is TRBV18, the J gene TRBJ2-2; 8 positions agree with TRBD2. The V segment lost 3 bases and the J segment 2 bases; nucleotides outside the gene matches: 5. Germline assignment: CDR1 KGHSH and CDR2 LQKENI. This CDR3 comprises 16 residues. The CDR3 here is CASSPPAGVNTGELFF. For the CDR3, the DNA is TGTGCCAGCTCACCGCCAGCGGGAGTCAACACCGGGGAGCTGTTTTTT.

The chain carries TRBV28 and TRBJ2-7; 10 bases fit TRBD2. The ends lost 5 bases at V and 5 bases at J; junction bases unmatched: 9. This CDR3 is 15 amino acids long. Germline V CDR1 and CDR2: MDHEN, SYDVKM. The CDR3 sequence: CASSGKREGKDEQYF. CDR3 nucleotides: TGTGCCAGCAGTGGAAAGCGGGAGGGCAAAGACGAGCAGTACTTC.

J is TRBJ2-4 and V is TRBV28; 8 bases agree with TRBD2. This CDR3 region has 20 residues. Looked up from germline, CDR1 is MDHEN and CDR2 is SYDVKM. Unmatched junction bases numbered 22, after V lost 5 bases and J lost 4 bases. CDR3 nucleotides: TGTGCCAGCAGTCCCACCTCACTAGCGGCAGGAACCGAAGCGAAAAACATTCAGTACTTC. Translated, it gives CASSPTSLAAGTEAKNIQYF. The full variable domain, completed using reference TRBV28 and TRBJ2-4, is DVKVTQSSRYLVKRTGEKVFLECVQDMDHENMFWYRQDPGLGLRLIYFSYDVKMKEKGDIPEGYSVSREKKERFSLILESASTNQTSMYLCASSPTSLAAGTEAKNIQYFGAGTRLSVL.

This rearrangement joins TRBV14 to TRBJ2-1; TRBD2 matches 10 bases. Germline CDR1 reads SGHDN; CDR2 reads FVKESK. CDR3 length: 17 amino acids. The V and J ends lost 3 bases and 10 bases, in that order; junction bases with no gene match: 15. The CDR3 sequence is CASSHPSLSGRGREQFF. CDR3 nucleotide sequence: TGTGCCAGCAGCCATCCTTCTCTGAGCGGGAGGGGAAGGGAGCAGTTCTTC.

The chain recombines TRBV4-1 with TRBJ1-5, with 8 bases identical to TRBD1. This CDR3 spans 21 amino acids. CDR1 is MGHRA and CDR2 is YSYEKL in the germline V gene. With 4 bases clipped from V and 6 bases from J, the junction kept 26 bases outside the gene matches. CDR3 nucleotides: TGCGCCAGCAGCCTAATACCAGAGGGGGCGGCCGGACAGGGAAAATTTCAGCCCCAGCATTTT. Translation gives CASSLIPEGAAGQGKFQPQHF.

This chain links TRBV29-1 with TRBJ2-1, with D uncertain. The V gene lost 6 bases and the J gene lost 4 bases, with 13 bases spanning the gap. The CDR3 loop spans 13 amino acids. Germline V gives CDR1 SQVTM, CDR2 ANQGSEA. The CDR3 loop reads CSVAVIGYNEQFF. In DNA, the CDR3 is TGCAGCGTAGCTGTTATTGGTTACAATGAGCAGTTCTTC.